The clone carrying this T cell receptor beta chain was seen more than once but under ten times. As yet, its antigen is unknown. This specimen belongs to a study of identical twins. This CDR3 is built from 13 residues. CDR1 and CDR2 (germline): SGDLS, YYNGEE. V was clipped by 3 bases and J by 6 bases, with 10 bases between them. One entry per CDR3 protein, called by TCRdb with MiXCR from the 5' RACE reads. Of hundreds of thousands of distinct CDR3 sequences in the sample, 21% were seen once. The study, taken as a whole, reports: Within beta out-of-frame sequences, the excess sharing observed between twins was weaker.

These data also formed part of another study, on T cells expressing NK-cell markers.

The TCR sequence derives from a woman under 30 in good health. The chain uses TRBV9 and TRBJ2-1; D uncertain. The specimen sequenced was PBMCs. The CDR3: CASSGPGINEQFF. The CDR3 DNA is TGTGCCAGCAGCGGGCCAGGAATCAATGAGCAGTTCTTC.